This TCR beta chain was recovered during a study of PD-1 blockade in classical Hodgkin lymphoma. Background on the study: Patients were administered nivolumab (3 mg/kg intravenously) every 2 weeks. Study-wide results and limits: After ASCT, patients who started nivolumab under 1 year later were excluded. TCR diversity at baseline was reported to be reduced in newly diagnosed patients relative to healthy donors.

This clone was recorded a few times. Antigen: not known. All patients relapsed after autologous stem cell transplantation, and brentuximab vedotin exposure varied. Assay: immunoSEQ multiplex PCR; the TCRdb copy retains only in-frame clones and omits some. The table shows thousands of clones, with roughly 61% occurring only once. V lost 11 bases to trimming and J lost 0 bases, with 16 bases between them. Germline CDR1 and CDR2: MDHEN and SYDVKM. The CDR3 sequence is 14 residues long. Sequences were derived from peripheral blood mononuclear cells (PBMCs), sampled at baseline. V gene TRBV28 combines with J gene TRBJ1-1, with TRBD1 as a possible D gene (6 bases). The receptor was isolated from a human donor with classical Hodgkin lymphoma. The CDR3 loop is CAARRGGMNTEAFF. CDR3 nucleotides: TGTGCCGCCCGAAGGGGGGGAATGAACACTGAAGCTTTCTTT.